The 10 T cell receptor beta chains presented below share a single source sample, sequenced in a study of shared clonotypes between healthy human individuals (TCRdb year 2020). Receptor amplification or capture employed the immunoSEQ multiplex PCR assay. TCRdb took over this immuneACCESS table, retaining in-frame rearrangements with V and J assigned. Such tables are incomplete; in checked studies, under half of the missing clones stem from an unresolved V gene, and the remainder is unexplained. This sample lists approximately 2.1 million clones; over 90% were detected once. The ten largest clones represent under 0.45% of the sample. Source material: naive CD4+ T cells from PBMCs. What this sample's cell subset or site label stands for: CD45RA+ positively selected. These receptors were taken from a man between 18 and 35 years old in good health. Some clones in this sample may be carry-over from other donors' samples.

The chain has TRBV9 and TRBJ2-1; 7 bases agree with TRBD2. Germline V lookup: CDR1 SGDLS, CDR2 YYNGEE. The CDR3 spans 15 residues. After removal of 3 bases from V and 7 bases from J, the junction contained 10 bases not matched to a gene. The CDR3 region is CASSGGRDARNEQFF. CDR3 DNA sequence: TGTGCCAGCAGCGGAGGGAGGGATGCCCGAAATGAGCAGTTCTTC.

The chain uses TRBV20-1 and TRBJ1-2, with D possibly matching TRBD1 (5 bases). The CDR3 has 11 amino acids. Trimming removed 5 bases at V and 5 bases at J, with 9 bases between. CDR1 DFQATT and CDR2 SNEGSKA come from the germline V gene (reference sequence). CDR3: CSAGTEYGYTF. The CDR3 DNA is TGCAGTGCTGGGACGGAGTATGGCTACACCTTC.

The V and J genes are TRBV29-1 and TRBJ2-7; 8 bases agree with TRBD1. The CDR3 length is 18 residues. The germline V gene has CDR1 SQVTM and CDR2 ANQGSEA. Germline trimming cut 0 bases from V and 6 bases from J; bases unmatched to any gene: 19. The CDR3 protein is CSVEDAHPGGGVLSEQYF. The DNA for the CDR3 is TGCAGCGTTGAAGATGCCCACCCAGGGGGCGGAGTCCTGTCCGAGCAGTACTTC.

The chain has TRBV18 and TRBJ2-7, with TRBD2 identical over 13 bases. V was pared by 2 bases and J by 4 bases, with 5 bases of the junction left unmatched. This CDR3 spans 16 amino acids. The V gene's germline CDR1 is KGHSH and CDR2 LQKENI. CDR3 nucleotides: TGTGCCAGCTCACCAACTAGCGGGAGGGCCTTTTACGAGCAGTACTTC. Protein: CASSPTSGRAFYEQYF.

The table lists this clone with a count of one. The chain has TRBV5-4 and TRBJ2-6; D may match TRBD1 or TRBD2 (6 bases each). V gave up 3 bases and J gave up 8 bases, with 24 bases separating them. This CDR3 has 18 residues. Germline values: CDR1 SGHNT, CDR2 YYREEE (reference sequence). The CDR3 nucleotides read TGTGCCAGCAGCTCCTCCTTCGGGGGCGCGTCCCCCCCCAACGTCCTGACTTTC. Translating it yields CASSSSFGGASPPNVLTF.

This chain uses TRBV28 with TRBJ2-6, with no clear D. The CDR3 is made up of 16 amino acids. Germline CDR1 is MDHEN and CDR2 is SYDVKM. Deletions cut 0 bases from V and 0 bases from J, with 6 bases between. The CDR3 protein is CASSLWASSGANVLTF. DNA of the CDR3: TGTGCCAGCAGTTTATGGGCGAGCTCTGGGGCCAACGTCCTGACTTTC.

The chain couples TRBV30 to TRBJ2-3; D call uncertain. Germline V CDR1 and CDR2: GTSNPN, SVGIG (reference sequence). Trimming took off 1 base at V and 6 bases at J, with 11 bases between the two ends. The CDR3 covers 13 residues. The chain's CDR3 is CAWSGHDRDTQYF. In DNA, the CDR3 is TGTGCCTGGAGTGGCCACGACCGGGATACGCAGTATTTT. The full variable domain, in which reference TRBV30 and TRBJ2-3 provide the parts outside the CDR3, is SQTIHQWPATLVQPVGSPLSLECTVEGTSNPNLYWYRQAAGRGLQLLFYSVGIGQISSEVPQNLSASRPQDRQFILSSKKLLLSDSGFYLCAWSGHDRDTQYFGPGTRLTVL.

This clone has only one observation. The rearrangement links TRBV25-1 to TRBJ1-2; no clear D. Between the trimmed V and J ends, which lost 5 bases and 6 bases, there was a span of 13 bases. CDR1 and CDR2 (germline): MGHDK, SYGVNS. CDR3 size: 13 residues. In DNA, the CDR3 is TGTGCCAGCAGTAACTACCCCTACGATGGCTACACCTTC. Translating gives CASSNYPYDGYTF.

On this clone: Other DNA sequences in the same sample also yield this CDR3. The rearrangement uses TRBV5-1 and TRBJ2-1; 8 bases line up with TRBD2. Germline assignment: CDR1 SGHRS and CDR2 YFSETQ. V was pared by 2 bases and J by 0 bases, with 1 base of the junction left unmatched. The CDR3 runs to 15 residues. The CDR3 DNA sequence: TGCGCCAGCAGCTTAAGCGGGAGCTCCTACAATGAGCAGTTCTTC. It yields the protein CASSLSGSSYNEQFF.

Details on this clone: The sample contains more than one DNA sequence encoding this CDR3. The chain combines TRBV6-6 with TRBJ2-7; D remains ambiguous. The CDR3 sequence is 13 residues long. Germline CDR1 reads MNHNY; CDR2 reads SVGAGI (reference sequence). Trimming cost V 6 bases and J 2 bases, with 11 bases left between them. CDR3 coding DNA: TGTGCCAGCAGCTCCACCTGGCCCTACGAGCAGTACTTC. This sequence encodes CASSSTWPYEQYF.